This T cell receptor (beta chain) appears in the sequencing data of a study of identifying expanded T cells in peripheral blood. Study results and limitations: Around 1.2 clones differed between technical replicates, versus around 15 and 19 over time.

Clones were sequenced by immunoSEQ multiplex PCR, and TCRdb holds only the in-frame ones, with some missing. The sample contains about 89,000 clones, around 86% of which appear only once. During the collection period, no donor immune events like infections were recorded. J gave up 2 bases and V 2 bases, and 4 bases lay outside the gene matches. CDR3 length: 15 residues. Germline V gene lookup returns CDR1 MNHEY and CDR2 SVGAGI. In regard to this clone: Its antigen is as yet unknown.

This sequence joins TRBV6-5 and TRBJ1-2, with 8 nucleotides matching TRBD1. What was sequenced was blood. This clonotype was obtained from a person aged 18 to 70 in good health. The CDR3 loop is CASSYTRTGNYGYTF. In DNA form, the CDR3 reads TGTGCCAGCAGTTACACCCGGACAGGGAACTATGGCTACACCTTC.